A single sample is the source of the 25 T cell receptor beta chains below, sequenced in a study of blood T cell repertoires in COVID-19. Sequenced by immunoSEQ multiplex PCR; TCRdb stores in-frame clones only, minus some. This table has a few hundred thousand clones, 70% to 90% appearing once. Sequences were obtained from peripheral blood. These receptors all stem from a woman in her 50s with acute or convalescent COVID-19.

This clone was seen just once. The chain employs TRBV9 and TRBJ1-3, with a possible D match to TRBD1 (5 bases). V lost 0 bases and J lost 1, with 11 bases in between. There are 16 residues in the CDR3. Germline values: CDR1 SGDLS, CDR2 YYNGEE. The CDR3 nucleotides read TGTGCCAGCAGCGTAGCTACAGGTGGTTCTGGAAACACCATATATTTT. It is translated as CASSVATGGSGNTIYF.

V and J are TRBV9 and TRBJ2-1; D is possibly TRBD2 (5 bases). Trimming left V 4 bases short and J 9 bases short, with 11 bases between. CDR1 is SGDLS, CDR2 YYNGEE, per germline. The CDR3 covers 12 residues. The CDR3 here is CASSTELGEQFF. CDR3 DNA sequence: TGTGCCAGCAGCACAGAACTAGGTGAGCAGTTCTTC.

V is TRBV5-4 and J is TRBJ2-1, with 15 bases that match TRBD2. V lost 2 bases to trimming and J lost 9 bases; unmatched junction nucleotides: 12. Germline lookup yields CDR1 SGHNT and CDR2 YYREEE (reference sequence). The length of the CDR3 is 18 residues. The DNA of the CDR3 is TGTGCCAGCAGCTTCGGACTAGCGGGAGGGCCAAGCGGGGGTGAGCAGTTCTTC. It translates to CASSFGLAGGPSGGEQFF.

The chain has TRBV28 and TRBJ1-1; D call uncertain. This CDR3 contains 17 residues. Germline V gene data show CDR1 as MDHEN and CDR2 as SYDVKM. V gave up 4 bases and J gave up 5 bases, with 23 bases separating them. The CDR3 loop reads CASSSPVKGSDRTEAFF. Written as DNA, the CDR3 is TGTGCCAGCAGTTCCCCGGTCAAAGGGAGTGATCGGACTGAAGCTTTCTTT.

This clone was seen only once. The chain recombines TRBV27 with TRBJ2-7; TRBD2 aligns across 7 bases. The CDR3 has 15 amino acids. The V gene end was trimmed by 6 bases and the J gene end by 0 bases; junction bases not matched to a gene: 8. From germline, CDR1 is MNHEY and CDR2 SMNVEV (reference sequence). CDR3 nucleotides: TGTGCCAGCAGACAGGCTAGCGGAAGCTCCTACGAGCAGTACTTC. The encoded protein is CASRQASGSSYEQYF.

The rearrangement uses TRBV7-2 and TRBJ2-1; 11 bases agree with TRBD2. CDR1 and CDR2 (germline): SGHTA, FQGNSA. J was trimmed by 4 bases and V by 0 bases; bases with no gene match: 2. The CDR3 totals 16 residues. CDR3 in amino acids: CASSLAGTSGYNEQFF. Written as DNA, the CDR3 is TGTGCCAGCAGCTTAGCCGGGACTAGCGGTTACAATGAGCAGTTCTTC.

CDR3 sequence (DNA): TGTGCCAGCAGGGCGGGACTAGACTACGAGCAGTACTTC. As protein: CASRAGLDYEQYF. The chain combines TRBV5-4 with TRBJ2-7; 8 bases align to TRBD2. Germline V gene lookup returns CDR1 SGHNT and CDR2 YYREEE (reference sequence). Trimming removed 5 bases from V and 3 bases from J; junction bases left unmatched: 4. The CDR3 has 13 residues.

J is TRBJ2-1 and V is TRBV5-1; possibly TRBD1 for D (6 bases). The CDR3 totals 14 residues. Per the germline V gene, CDR1 is SGHRS and CDR2 is YFSETQ. V was clipped by 2 bases and J by 8 bases, with 14 bases between them. The CDR3 DNA sequence: TGCGCCAGCAGCTTCGGGACATCGGGGTATGAGCAGTTCTTC. As protein: CASSFGTSGYEQFF.

The V and J genes are TRBV7-2 and TRBJ2-1; the match to TRBD2 covers 10 bases. With V trimmed by 3 bases and J by 0 bases, 2 bases remained unmatched. The CDR3 runs to 16 residues. Germline V gene data show CDR1 as SGHTA and CDR2 as FQGNSA. CDR3 protein: CASSFSGGSSYNEQFF. CDR3 bases: TGTGCCAGCAGCTTTAGCGGGGGGAGCTCCTACAATGAGCAGTTCTTC. Drawing the rest from reference TRBV7-2 and TRBJ2-1, the complete variable domain is GAGVSQSPSNKVTEKGKDVELRCDPISGHTALYWYRQSLGQGLEFLIYFQGNSAPDKSGLPSDRFSAERTGGSVSTLTIQRTQQEDSAVYLCASSFSGGSSYNEQFFGPGTRLTVL.

This chain uses TRBV11-2 with TRBJ1-6; possible D gene TRBD1, 6 bases. This CDR3 region has 18 residues. Deletions cut 3 bases from V and 4 bases from J, with 19 bases between. Germline V lookup: CDR1 SGHAT, CDR2 FQNNGV. The CDR3, as DNA: TGTGCCAGCAGCTTGTCGAACAGGGATTGGTATTATAATTCACCCCTCCACTTT. Protein product: CASSLSNRDWYYNSPLHF.

The chain uses TRBV29-1 and TRBJ2-1; D unresolved. The V and J ends lost 0 bases and 6 bases respectively, with 9 bases between them. The germline V gene has CDR1 SQVTM and CDR2 ANQGSEA. This CDR3 is 13 amino acids long. The CDR3 sequence is CSVEEDLGNEQFF. For the CDR3, the DNA is TGCAGCGTTGAAGAAGACTTGGGCAATGAGCAGTTCTTC.

CDR3 nucleotides: TGCGCCAGCAGCCAGGGGGGACTAGCACGCTGGGGGGATACGCAGTATTTT. It encodes CASSQGGLARWGDTQYF. This sequence joins TRBV4-1 and TRBJ2-3; 9 bases are a match to TRBD2. V lost 3 bases, J lost 6 bases, and 13 bases stayed unmatched. CDR1 is MGHRA and CDR2 is YSYEKL in the germline V gene. This CDR3 spans 17 amino acids.

V and J are TRBV6-2 or TRBV6-3 and TRBJ2-3, with D possibly matching TRBD1 (6 bases). Per the germline V gene, CDR1 is MNHEY and CDR2 is SVGEGT. V lost 0 bases and J 1 base, leaving 11 bases between the germline ends. The CDR3 consists of 16 residues. CDR3 in DNA: TGTGCCAGCAGTTACTCGAAGGGGGAGCGCACAGATACGCAGTATTTT. It translates to CASSYSKGERTDTQYF.

This clone was seen a single time. The V gene is TRBV5-1, the J gene TRBJ1-1; D unresolved. Per germline, CDR1 SGHRS and CDR2 YFSETQ. The length of the CDR3 is 16 residues. V lost 0 bases and J lost 2, with 14 bases in between. CDR3 in DNA: TGCGCCAGCAGCTTGGCCGAAATCCACTTTAACACTGAAGCTTTCTTT. Protein product: CASSLAEIHFNTEAFF.

V usage is TRBV5-4 and J usage is TRBJ1-1, with D unresolved. CDR3 length: 14 residues. Germline CDR1 and CDR2: SGHNT and YYREEE (reference sequence). The ends were cut back, 4 bases at V and 4 bases at J, with 14 bases in the middle. Here the CDR3 reads CASSPPNAATEAFF. The CDR3 DNA follows: TGTGCCAGCAGCCCCCCCAATGCGGCCACTGAAGCTTTCTTT.

The gene calls are TRBV7-2 and TRBJ2-3; D may be TRBD2 (6 bases). Germline V gene data show CDR1 as SGHTA and CDR2 as FQGNSA. This CDR3 has 13 residues. Trimming took off 6 bases at V and 5 bases at J, with 12 bases between the two ends. CDR3 amino acids: CASRRLVGDTQYF. In DNA, the CDR3 is TGTGCCAGCAGACGACTAGTAGGAGATACGCAGTATTTT.

The chain links TRBV27 to TRBJ2-7, with 8 bases matching TRBD1. Germline V lookup: CDR1 MNHEY, CDR2 SMNVEV (reference sequence). There are 15 residues in the CDR3. With V trimmed by 6 bases and J by 2 bases, 9 bases remained unmatched. The CDR3 DNA reads TGTGCCAGCAGGGACAGGGTTCTGGGTGCCTACGAGCAGTACTTC. Amino acids: CASRDRVLGAYEQYF.

The V gene is TRBV9, the J gene TRBJ2-7; a weak D match, TRBD2 (5 bases). V lost 1 base and J 4 bases, leaving 21 bases between the germline ends. This CDR3 spans 17 amino acids. CDR1 SGDLS and CDR2 YYNGEE come from the germline V gene. CDR3 sequence: CASSVQKRTLPPYEQYF. The CDR3 DNA follows: TGTGCCAGCAGCGTACAGAAGAGGACTCTCCCTCCTTACGAGCAGTACTTC.

The chain joins TRBV19 to TRBJ1-5, with 7 bases identical to TRBD1. The CDR3 contains 15 residues. J lost 3 bases, V lost 6 bases, and 8 bases had no gene match. Germline CDR1 is LNHDA and CDR2 is SQIVND (reference sequence). CDR3 in amino acids: CASSPDRVYNQPQHF. For the CDR3, the DNA is TGTGCCAGTAGCCCCGACAGGGTTTACAATCAGCCCCAGCATTTT.

The chain employs TRBV30 and TRBJ2-7, with D possibly TRBD1 on 5 matching bases. Trimming pared 0 bases from V and 2 bases from J, leaving 23 bases between. This CDR3 is built from 18 residues. CDR1 is GTSNPN and CDR2 is SVGIG in the germline V gene (reference sequence). The DNA for the CDR3 is TGTGCCTGGAGTGTAGACAGTTATTACGGCCTTAGCACCTACGAGCAGTACTTC. Translated: CAWSVDSYYGLSTYEQYF.

The rearrangement joins TRBV7-6 to TRBJ1-3; no reliable D call. The germline CDR1 and CDR2 sequences are SGHVS and FNYEAQ. The CDR3 contains 16 residues. The V gene lost 1 base and the J gene lost 0 bases, with 10 bases spanning the gap. The CDR3 protein is CASSLEAPGSGNTIYF. The CDR3 coding sequence is TGTGCCAGCAGCTTAGAAGCCCCAGGCTCTGGAAACACCATATATTTT.

The genes are TRBV18 and TRBJ2-7, with D possibly being TRBD1 (6 bases). Germline assignment: CDR1 KGHSH and CDR2 LQKENI. The length of the CDR3 is 14 residues. V lost 3 bases, J lost 0 bases, and 9 bases lay in between. The CDR3 loop is CASSPRTASYEQYF. The CDR3 bases are TGTGCCAGCTCACCTCGGACAGCCTCCTACGAGCAGTACTTC.

This clone is a singleton in its sample. The chain is built from TRBV12-5 and TRBJ2-5; 7 positions agree with TRBD2. Germline V gene sequence: CDR1 LGHNT, CDR2 FRNRAP. V was clipped by 5 bases and J by 3 bases; unmatched bases: 0. The CDR3 loop spans 12 amino acids. The CDR3 reads CASGGGEETQYF. CDR3 nucleotides: TGTGCTAGTGGTGGGGGGGAAGAGACCCAGTACTTC.

This chain links TRBV19 with TRBJ1-1; D not resolved. The CDR3 sequence is 13 residues long. Trimming removed 2 bases from V and 5 bases from J, with 9 bases in between. Germline CDR1 reads LNHDA; CDR2 reads SQIVND (reference sequence). The CDR3 is CASSIPGGTEAFF. The CDR3 nucleotides read TGTGCCAGTAGTATACCGGGAGGGACTGAAGCTTTCTTT. Full variable domain (remainder filled in from reference TRBV19 and TRBJ1-1): DGGITQSPKYLFRKEGQNVTLSCEQNLNHDAMYWYRQDPGQGLRLIYYSQIVNDFQKGDIAEGYSVSREKKESFPLTVTSAQKNPTAFYLCASSIPGGTEAFFGQGTRLTVV.

The rearrangement links TRBV6-4 to TRBJ1-5, with 10 positions matching TRBD1. The germline gives CDR1 MRHNA, CDR2 SNTAGT. CDR3 length: 17 residues. The junction had 11 bases not matched to a gene; V was cut back by 3 bases and J by 6 bases. The CDR3 reads CASSERGKTGGFQPQHF. CDR3 bases: TGTGCCAGCAGTGAAAGGGGAAAGACAGGGGGCTTTCAGCCCCAGCATTTT.